The rows below give T cell receptor beta chains drawn from one sample of a study of human T cells and chemical hapten exposure. TCRdb redid the calling of the RACE reads with MiXCR, one entry per CDR3 protein. The repertoire holds a few hundred thousand distinct CDR3 sequences, 8.6% seen once, with 2% to 2.5% in the top ten. Sequenced material: whole blood, taken in connection with sensitization to the hapten diphenylcyclopropenone (DPC). The receptors were gathered from a woman aged 40 to 50 with alopecia areata. Some clones in this sample may be carry-over from other donors' samples. The CDR3 runs from the conserved cysteine through the conserved F or W. The D gene is left open where the match is weak. Some rows mark clone size as missing; the rest say once, few, many or name a class of expanded clone.

cdr3_aa,cdr3_nt,j_call,v_call,d_call,clone_size
CASSDTWGKGTSGRGNEQFF,TGTGCCAGCAGCGATACTTGGGGGAAGGGGACTAGCGGCCGGGGCAATGAGCAGTTCTTC,TRBJ2-1,TRBV7-8,TRBD2,few
CSVDRWEADTQYF,TGCAGCGTTGACAGATGGGAGGCAGATACGCAGTATTTT,TRBJ2-3,TRBV29-1,NA,NA
CAISSRLAGVKSPETQYF,TGTGCCATCAGTAGCCGACTAGCGGGAGTGAAGTCTCCAGAGACCCAGTACTTC,TRBJ2-5,TRBV10-3,TRBD2,once
CASSLEGTRTNEQFF,TGTGCCAGCAGCCTCGAGGGGACTAGGACAAATGAGCAGTTCTTC,TRBJ2-1,TRBV12-3/TRBV12-4,TRBD2,few
CASSRGLAAYDEQYF,TGTGCCAGCAGCCGAGGACTAGCGGCTTATGACGAGCAGTACTTC,TRBJ2-7,TRBV3-1,TRBD2,NA
CASSFLAGQEQYF,TGTGCCAGCAGCTTTCTAGCCGGCCAGGAGCAGTACTTC,TRBJ2-7,TRBV7-9,NA,NA
CASTHTPDLVGFF,TGTGCCAGCACCCATACCCCCGACTTAGTTGGGTTTTTT,TRBJ2-3,TRBV12-3/TRBV12-4,NA,NA
CASSLGTGTGGYEQYF,TGTGCCAGCAGTTTGGGTACCGGGACAGGGGGCTACGAGCAGTACTTC,TRBJ2-7,TRBV12-3/TRBV12-4,TRBD1,NA
CASSLGTANQPQHF,TGCGCCAGCAGCTTGGGGACAGCCAATCAGCCCCAGCATTTT,TRBJ1-5,TRBV5-1,NA,NA
CASSFSAGDTGELFF,TGTGCCAGCAGCTTCTCGGCGGGAGACACCGGGGAGCTGTTTTTT,TRBJ2-2,TRBV7-2,TRBD2,many
CSAREAIYEQYF,TGCAGTGCTAGGGAGGCGATATACGAGCAGTACTTC,TRBJ2-7,TRBV20-1,NA,few
CASSLGAGGLNEQFF,TGCGCCAGCAGCTTGGGCGCGGGAGGTCTCAATGAGCAGTTCTTC,TRBJ2-1,TRBV5-1,TRBD2,few